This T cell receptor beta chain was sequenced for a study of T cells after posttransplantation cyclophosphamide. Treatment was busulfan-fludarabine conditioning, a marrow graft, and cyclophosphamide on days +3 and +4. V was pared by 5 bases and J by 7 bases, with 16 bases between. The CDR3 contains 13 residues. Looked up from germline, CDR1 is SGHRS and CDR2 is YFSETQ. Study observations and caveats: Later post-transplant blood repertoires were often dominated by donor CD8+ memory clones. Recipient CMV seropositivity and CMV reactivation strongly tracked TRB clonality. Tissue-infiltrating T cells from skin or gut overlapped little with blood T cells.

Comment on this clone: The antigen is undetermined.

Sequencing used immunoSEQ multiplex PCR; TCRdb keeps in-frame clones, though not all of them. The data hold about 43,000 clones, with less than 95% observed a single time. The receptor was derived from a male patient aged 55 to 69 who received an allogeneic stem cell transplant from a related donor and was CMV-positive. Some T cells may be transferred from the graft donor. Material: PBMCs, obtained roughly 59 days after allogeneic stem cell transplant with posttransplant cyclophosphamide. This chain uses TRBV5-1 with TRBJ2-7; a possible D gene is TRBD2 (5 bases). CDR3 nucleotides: TGCGCCAGCAGGCCTGACCCTTCGGGGGAGCAGTACGTC. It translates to CASRPDPSGEQYV.